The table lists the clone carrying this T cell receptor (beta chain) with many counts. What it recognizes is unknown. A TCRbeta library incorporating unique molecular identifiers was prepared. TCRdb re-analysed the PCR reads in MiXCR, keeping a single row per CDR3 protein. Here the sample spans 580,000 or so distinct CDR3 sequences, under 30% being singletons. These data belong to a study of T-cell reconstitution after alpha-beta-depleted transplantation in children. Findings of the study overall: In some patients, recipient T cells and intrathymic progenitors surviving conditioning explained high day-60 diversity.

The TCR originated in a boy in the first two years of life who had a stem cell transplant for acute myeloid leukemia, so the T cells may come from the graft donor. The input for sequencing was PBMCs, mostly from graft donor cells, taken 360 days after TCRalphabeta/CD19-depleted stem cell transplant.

CDR3 DNA sequence: TGCGCCAGCAAACGACAGAACCAAGAGACCCAGTACTTC. Its protein is CASKRQNQETQYF. V is TRBV5-1 and J is TRBJ2-5, with D perhaps matching TRBD1 (5 bases). This CDR3 is built from 13 residues. The V gene lost 6 bases and the J gene lost 0 bases, with 9 bases spanning the gap. The germline V gene encodes CDR1 SGHRS and CDR2 YFSETQ.